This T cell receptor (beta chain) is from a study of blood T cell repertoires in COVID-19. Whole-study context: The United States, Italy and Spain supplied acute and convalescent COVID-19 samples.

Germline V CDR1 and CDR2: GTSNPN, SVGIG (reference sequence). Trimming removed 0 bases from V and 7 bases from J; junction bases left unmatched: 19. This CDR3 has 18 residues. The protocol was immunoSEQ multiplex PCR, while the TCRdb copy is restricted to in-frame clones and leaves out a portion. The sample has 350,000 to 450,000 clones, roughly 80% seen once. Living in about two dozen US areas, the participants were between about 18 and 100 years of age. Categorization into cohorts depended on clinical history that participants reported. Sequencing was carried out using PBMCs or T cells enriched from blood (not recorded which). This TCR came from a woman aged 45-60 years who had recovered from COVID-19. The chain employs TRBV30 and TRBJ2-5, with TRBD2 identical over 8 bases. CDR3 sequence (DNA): TGTGCCTGGAGTGTACATTTATTGGCGGGAGGCCTTTTAGGGACCCAGTACTTC. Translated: CAWSVHLLAGGLLGTQYF.